The 27 T cell receptor beta chains reported below all come from one sample, sequenced in a study of T cells in Graves' hyperthyroidism and ophthalmopathy (dated by TCRdb to between 2018 and 2021). The receptor library was made with multiplex PCR. TCRdb lists the instrument as Illumina HiSeq 2000. Amplification of TCR beta CDR3 regions was carried out from RNA transcripts. The first round of RT-PCR for the TCR CDR3 was performed with the HTBI primer set and the Qiagen OneStep RT-PCR kit. TCRdb reworked the public reads: Q25 trimming with fastp, MiXCR clone assembly, productive beta chains retained. CDR3 protein sequences are deduplicated, and each keeps its most common genes and DNA. Present in this sample are approximately 430,000 distinct CDR3 sequences, about 15% of which were seen just once. The leading ten clones occupy roughly 13% of the sample. Sequencing was performed on blood. These receptors originate from a man aged 18-30 years with Graves' ophthalmopathy.

A remark on this clonotype: At one end, the junction sequence differs from germline, possibly due to a read error. V usage is TRBV5-1 and J usage is TRBJ2-7, with 9 bases identical to TRBD2. The V gene's germline CDR1 is SGHRS and CDR2 YFSETQ. The CDR3 is made up of 18 amino acids. This CDR3 reads CASSLVGQFLAGVGEQYF. The CDR3 nucleotides read TGCGCCAGCAGTTTGGTTGGTCAATTCTTAGCGGGAGTAGGTGAGCAGTACTTC.

The gene calls are TRBV5-1 and TRBJ1-6, with TRBD1 matching over 7 bases. From germline, CDR1 is SGHRS and CDR2 YFSETQ. V gave up 3 bases and J gave up 10 bases; unmatched junction bases: 13. The CDR3 is 16 residues long. DNA for the CDR3: TGCGCCAGCAGCTCCAATGGGGCAGGGGGAGTGTCACCCCTCCACTTT. Translated: CASSSNGAGGVSPLHF.

V usage is TRBV15 and J usage is TRBJ1-3; no clear D gene. Between the trimmed V and J ends, which lost 0 bases and 0 bases, there was a span of 9 bases. Germline loops: CDR1 LNHNV, CDR2 YYDKDF (reference sequence). This CDR3 contains 16 residues. CDR3 in DNA: TGTGCCACCAGCAGAGATCTGGGGTACTCTGGAAACACCATATATTTT. Protein product: CATSRDLGYSGNTIYF.

This clonotype was found many times. The rearrangement joins TRBV7-9 to TRBJ2-7, with D perhaps given as TRBD1 or TRBD2 (5 bases each). The V end lost 5 bases, the J end lost 7 bases, and 12 bases lay between the germline ends. The CDR3 length is 12 residues. CDR1 is SEHNR, CDR2 FQNEAQ, per germline (reference sequence). CDR3 amino acids: CASSEGSGEQYF. The CDR3 coding sequence is TGTGCCAGCAGCGAGGGGTCGGGGGAGCAGTACTTC. Looking up the rest from reference TRBV7-9 and TRBJ2-7 gives the full variable domain: DTGVSQNPRHKITKRGQNVTFRCDPISEHNRLYWYRQTLGQGPEFLTYFQNEAQLEKSRLLSDRFSAERPKGSFSTLEIQRTEQGDSAMYLCASSEGSGEQYFGPGTRLTVT.

This clonotype was recorded many times. V and J are TRBV11-1 and TRBJ2-1, with D possibly being TRBD2 (7 bases). This CDR3 is 16 amino acids long. Trimming stripped 0 bases from V and 2 bases from J, with 11 bases between. The germline CDR1 and CDR2 sequences are SGHAT and FQDESV (reference sequence). The CDR3 region is CASSLARGLTYNEQFF. In DNA form, the CDR3 reads TGTGCCAGCAGCTTAGCGCGGGGGCTGACCTACAATGAGCAGTTCTTC.

In this sample, this clonotype turned up many times. V usage is TRBV7-9 and J usage is TRBJ2-1; no clear D. The CDR3 is 11 residues long. V was trimmed by 5 bases and J by 5 bases, leaving 4 bases between them. Germline CDR1 is SEHNR and CDR2 is FQNEAQ (reference sequence). The CDR3 protein is CASSDHNEQFF. As DNA, the CDR3 is TGTGCCAGCAGCGACCACAATGAGCAGTTCTTC.

This clonotype has a count of ten or more. This rearrangement joins TRBV5-6 to TRBJ1-2; maybe TRBD1 (6 bases). Germline V gene data show CDR1 as SGHDT and CDR2 as YYEEEE. V gave up 4 bases and J gave up 1 base, with 8 bases separating them. The CDR3 runs 13 residues. DNA of the CDR3: TGTGCCAGCAGCCGACAGGTTAACTATGGCTACACCTTC. Its protein is CASSRQVNYGYTF. Supplemented by reference TRBV5-6 and TRBJ1-2, the full variable domain reads DAGVTQSPTHLIKTRGQQVTLRCSPKSGHDTVSWYQQALGQGPQFIFQYYEEEERQRGNFPDRFSGHQFPNYSSELNVNALLLGDSALYLCASSRQVNYGYTFGSGTRLTVV.

With regard to this clonotype: Possible read error: a much larger clone is one base away. The chain couples TRBV5-8 to TRBJ2-5; tentative D call: TRBD1 (6 bases). The DNA end is more similar to TRBJ2-1, so the J call may be wrong. Germline V CDR1 and CDR2: SGHTS, YDEGEE. There are 15 residues in the CDR3. CDR3 region: CASSLGTSDPETQFF. As DNA, the CDR3 is TGTGCCAGCAGCCTCGGGACATCCGACCCTGAGACCCAGTTCTTC.

This clonotype showed up just once. Just one base apart from a much larger clone, this may be a read error. The V gene is TRBV7-9, the J gene TRBJ2-5, with D perhaps being TRBD1 or TRBD2 (5 bases each). This CDR3 contains 15 residues. In germline, CDR1 is SEHNR, CDR2 FQNEAQ (reference sequence). DNA for the CDR3: TGTGCCAGCAGCTTCCTGTCAGGGACCCAAGAGGCCCAGTACTTC. Translating it yields CASSFLSGTQEAQYF.

The V gene is TRBV24-1, the J gene TRBJ2-5; no definite D call. Trimming cost V 4 bases and J 7 bases, with 18 bases left between them. The CDR3 covers 15 residues. The germline V gene has CDR1 KGHDR and CDR2 SFDVKD. CDR3 loop: CATSDSAGLMVTQYF. In DNA form, the CDR3 reads TGTGCCACCAGTGACTCGGCAGGTTTAATGGTGACCCAGTACTTC.

This clonotype came up many times. This chain uses TRBV6-5 with TRBJ2-3; D might be TRBD1 or TRBD2, each matching 5 bases. Germline values: CDR1 MNHEY, CDR2 SVGAGI. Trimming took off 0 bases at V and 5 bases at J, with 9 bases between the two ends. The CDR3 totals 14 residues. CDR3 coding DNA: TGTGCCAGCAGTTACTCCCGAGGGGTAGATACGCAGTATTTT. Translating it yields CASSYSRGVDTQYF.

This clonotype showed up many times. The V call is TRBV6-5, the J call TRBJ2-5; D remains ambiguous. Per the germline V gene, CDR1 is MNHEY and CDR2 is SVGAGI. This CDR3 comprises 12 residues. Trimming shortened V by 0 bases and J by 5 bases, and 4 bases separated the two germline ends. CDR3 nucleotides: TGTGCCAGCAGTTACTCCCGGGAGACCCAGTACTTC. It yields the protein CASSYSRETQYF.

Of note for this clonotype: A much larger clone is a single base away; this may be a read error. The chain links TRBV5-1 to TRBJ1-1, with D possibly matching TRBD1 (5 bases). V was pared by 2 bases and J by 6 bases, with 17 bases between. In germline, CDR1 is SGHRS, CDR2 YFSETQ. CDR3 length: 15 residues. DNA of the CDR3: TGCGCCAGCAGCTTTCCCCAGGGTAAGGGCGCTGAAGCTTTCTTT. It translates to CASSFPQGKGAEAFF.

The chain combines TRBV7-9 with TRBJ2-1, with 14 bases matching TRBD2. Germline values: CDR1 SEHNR, CDR2 FQNEAQ (reference sequence). This CDR3 has 16 residues. V was pared by 4 bases and J by 7 bases, with 6 bases of the junction left unmatched. In DNA form, the CDR3 reads TGTGCCAGCAGCTCTGGGACTAGCGGGGGAACAAATGAGCAGTTCTTC. This sequence encodes CASSSGTSGGTNEQFF.

This clonotype was counted between two and nine times. The V call is TRBV7-9, the J call TRBJ1-1, with 10 bases identical to TRBD1. Germline V lookup: CDR1 SEHNR, CDR2 FQNEAQ (reference sequence). This CDR3 is built from 14 residues. V gave up 6 bases and J gave up 2 bases; unmatched junction bases: 3. The CDR3 spells CASSWDRGNTEAFF. CDR3 in DNA: TGTGCCAGCAGTTGGGACAGGGGTAACACTGAAGCTTTCTTT.

This clonotype was counted between two and nine times. The CDR3 DNA follows: TGCGCCAGCAGCCACCGGGACAGAGTTGAAGCTTTCTTT. Residues: CASSHRDRVEAFF. V usage is TRBV4-1 and J usage is TRBJ1-1, with TRBD1 identical over 7 bases. Germline V gives CDR1 MGHRA, CDR2 YSYEKL. This CDR3 contains 13 residues. The V segment lost 3 bases and the J segment 7 bases; nucleotides outside the gene matches: 5.

This clonotype has a single count. The V gene is TRBV5-1, the J gene TRBJ2-3, with D perhaps TRBD2 (5 bases). The CDR3 contains 12 residues. Germline CDR1 SGHRS, CDR2 YFSETQ. Between the trimmed V and J ends, which lost 4 bases and 5 bases, there was a span of 8 bases. For the CDR3, the DNA is TGCGCCAGCAGCGCAGAGGGAGATACGCAGTATTTT. Encoded protein: CASSAEGDTQYF.

The V call is TRBV5-1, the J call TRBJ1-6; TRBD1 matches 10 bases. This CDR3 region has 19 residues. Germline CDR1 and CDR2: SGHRS and YFSETQ. Unmatched junction bases numbered 15, after V lost 0 bases and J lost 9 bases. The CDR3 bases are TGCGCCAGCAGCTTGGCTTCTGCAGACAGGGGGCTTGATGTTTCACCCCTCCACTTT. Translation gives CASSLASADRGLDVSPLHF.

In its sample, this clonotype was seen many times. This chain uses TRBV11-3 with TRBJ1-6; 8 nucleotides agree with TRBD1. The junction had 5 bases not matched to a gene; V was cut back by 2 bases and J by 11 bases. Germline values: CDR1 SGHNT, CDR2 YENEEA. The CDR3 spans 14 residues. Here the CDR3 DNA reads TGTGCCAGCAGCTTACGACAGGGGCTGGCACCCCTCCACTTT. Its protein product is CASSLRQGLAPLHF.

For this clonotype: This clone may be a read error of a much larger clone one base away. This chain links TRBV6-2 or TRBV6-3 with TRBJ1-6; a weak D match, TRBD1 (5 bases). CDR3 length equals 14 residues. Germline-derived CDR1 and CDR2 are MNHEY and SVGEGT. Here the CDR3 reads CVSSVGRENSPLHF. CDR3 in DNA: TGTGTCAGCAGTGTCGGCAGGGAGAATTCACCCCTCCACTTT.

The table lists this clonotype with many counts. The chain is built from TRBV7-9 and TRBJ2-7; 10 nucleotides align to TRBD1. The CDR3 is 14 amino acids. Germline CDR1 is SEHNR and CDR2 is FQNEAQ (reference sequence). V lost 5 bases and J lost 6; bases outside the gene matches: 7. CDR3 amino acids: CASSPRTGGPEQYF. The CDR3 bases are TGTGCCAGCAGCCCGCGGACAGGGGGGCCCGAGCAGTACTTC.

Ten or more counts support this clonotype. This chain joins TRBV20-1 and TRBJ1-2, with 7 bases fitting TRBD1. CDR1 is DFQATT, CDR2 SNEGSKA, per germline (reference sequence). CDR3 length: 14 amino acids. J lost 5 bases, V lost 3 bases, and 9 bases had no gene match. CDR3 nucleotide sequence: TGCAGTGCTAGCGTAAGGACAGGCCCTTATGGCTACACCTTC. It specifies CSASVRTGPYGYTF.

This clonotype was counted only a few times. Written as DNA, the CDR3 is TGTGCTAGTGGTTTGGTAGATGAAAAACTGTTTTTT. Its protein product is CASGLVDEKLFF. The J gene is TRBJ1-4, the V gene TRBV12-5; D remains unclear. Germline-derived CDR1 and CDR2 are LGHNT and FRNRAP. V was cut by 0 bases and J by 6 bases, with 2 bases left in between. The CDR3 contains 12 residues.

In its sample, this clonotype was seen many times. The chain has TRBV11-3 and TRBJ2-2, with unresolved D. This CDR3 has 15 amino acids. Trimming shortened V by 6 bases and J by 0 bases, and 11 bases separated the two germline ends. Germline CDR1 is SGHNT and CDR2 is YENEEA. The CDR3 is CASRPSYANTGELFF. CDR3 in DNA: TGTGCCAGCAGACCATCTTACGCGAACACCGGGGAGCTGTTTTTT.

The rearrangement links TRBV10-3 to TRBJ1-3; D uncertain. The V gene lost 8 bases and the J gene lost 4 bases, with 9 bases spanning the gap. Per germline, CDR1 ENHRY and CDR2 SYGVKD. CDR3 length: 12 residues. CDR3 loop: CAIAAVGNTIYF. In DNA form, the CDR3 reads TGTGCCATCGCGGCAGTAGGAAACACCATATATTTT.

In its sample, this clonotype was seen a few times. The chain is built from TRBV5-1 and TRBJ1-3; D remains unclear. The V gene lost 9 bases and the J gene lost 4 bases, with 14 bases spanning the gap. The CDR3 spans 13 residues. Germline CDR1 reads SGHRS; CDR2 reads YFSETQ. This CDR3 is CANSSANGNTIYF. For the CDR3, the DNA is TGCGCCAACAGTTCCGCTAACGGAAACACCATATATTTT.

This clonotype occurred many times. The gene calls are TRBV11-1 and TRBJ1-1, with unresolved D. The CDR3 extends over 12 amino acids. Trimming shortened V by 5 bases and J by 4 bases, and 8 bases separated the two germline ends. CDR1 is SGHAT and CDR2 is FQDESV in the germline V gene (reference sequence). The CDR3 DNA is TGTGCCAGCAGCCCCGGGCGCACTGAAGCTTTCTTT. This sequence encodes CASSPGRTEAFF.